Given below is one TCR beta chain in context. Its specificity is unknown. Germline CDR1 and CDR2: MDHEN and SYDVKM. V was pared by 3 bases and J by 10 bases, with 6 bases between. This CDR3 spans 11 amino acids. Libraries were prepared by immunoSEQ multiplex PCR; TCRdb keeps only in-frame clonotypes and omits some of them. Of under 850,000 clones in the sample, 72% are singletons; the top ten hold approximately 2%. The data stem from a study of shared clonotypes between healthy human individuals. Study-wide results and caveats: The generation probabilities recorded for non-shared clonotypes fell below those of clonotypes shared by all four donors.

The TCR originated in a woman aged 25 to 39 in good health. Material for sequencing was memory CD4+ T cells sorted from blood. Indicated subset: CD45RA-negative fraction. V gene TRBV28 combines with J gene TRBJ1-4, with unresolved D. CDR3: CASSLTRKLFF. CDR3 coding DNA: TGTGCCAGCAGTTTGACCCGAAAACTGTTTTTT.